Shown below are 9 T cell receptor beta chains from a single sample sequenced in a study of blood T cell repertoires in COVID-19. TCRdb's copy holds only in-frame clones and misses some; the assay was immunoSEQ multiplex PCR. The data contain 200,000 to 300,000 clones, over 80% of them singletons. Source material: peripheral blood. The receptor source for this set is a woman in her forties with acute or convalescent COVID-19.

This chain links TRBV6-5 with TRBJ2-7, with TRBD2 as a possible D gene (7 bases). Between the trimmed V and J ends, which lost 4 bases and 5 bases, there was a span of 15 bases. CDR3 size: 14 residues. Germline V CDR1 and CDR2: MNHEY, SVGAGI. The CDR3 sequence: CASSSRRGRNEQYV. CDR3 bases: TGTGCCAGCAGTTCTCGGCGGGGGCGTAACGAGCAGTACGTC.

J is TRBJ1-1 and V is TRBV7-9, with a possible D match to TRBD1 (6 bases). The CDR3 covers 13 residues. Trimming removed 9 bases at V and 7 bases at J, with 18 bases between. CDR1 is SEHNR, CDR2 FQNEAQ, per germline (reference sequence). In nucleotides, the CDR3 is TGTGCCAGTCGGAGGGGGGGAACAAATGAAGCTTTCTTT. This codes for CASRRGGTNEAFF.

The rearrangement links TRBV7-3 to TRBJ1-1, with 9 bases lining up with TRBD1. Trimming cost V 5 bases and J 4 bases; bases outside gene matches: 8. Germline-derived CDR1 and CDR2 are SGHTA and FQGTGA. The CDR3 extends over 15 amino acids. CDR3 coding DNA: TGTGCCAGCAGCCTGAGACAGGGGGGGCCCACTGAAGCTTTCTTT. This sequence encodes CASSLRQGGPTEAFF.

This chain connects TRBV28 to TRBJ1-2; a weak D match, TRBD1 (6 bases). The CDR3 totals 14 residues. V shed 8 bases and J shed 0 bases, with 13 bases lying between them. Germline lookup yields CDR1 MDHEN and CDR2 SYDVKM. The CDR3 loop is CASRIAGANYGYTF. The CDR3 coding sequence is TGTGCCAGCCGTATAGCAGGGGCTAACTATGGCTACACCTTC.

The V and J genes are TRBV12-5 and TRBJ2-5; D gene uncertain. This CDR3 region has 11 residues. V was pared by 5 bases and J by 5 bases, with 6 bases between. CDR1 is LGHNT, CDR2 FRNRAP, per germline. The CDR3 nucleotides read TGTGCTAGTGGTCCCGTGGAGACCCAGTACTTC. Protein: CASGPVETQYF.

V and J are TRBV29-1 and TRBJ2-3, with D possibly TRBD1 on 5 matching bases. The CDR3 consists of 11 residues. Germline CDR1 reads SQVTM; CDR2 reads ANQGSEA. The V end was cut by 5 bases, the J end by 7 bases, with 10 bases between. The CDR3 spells CSVPQGNTQYF. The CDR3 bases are TGCAGCGTTCCCCAGGGAAATACGCAGTATTTT.

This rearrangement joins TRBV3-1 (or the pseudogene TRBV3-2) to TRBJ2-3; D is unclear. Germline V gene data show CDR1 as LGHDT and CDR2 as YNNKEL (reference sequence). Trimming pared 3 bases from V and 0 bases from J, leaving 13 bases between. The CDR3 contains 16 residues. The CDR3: CASSQALGRSTDTQYF. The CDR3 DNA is TGTGCCAGCAGCCAGGCCCTCGGCAGGAGCACAGATACGCAGTATTTT.

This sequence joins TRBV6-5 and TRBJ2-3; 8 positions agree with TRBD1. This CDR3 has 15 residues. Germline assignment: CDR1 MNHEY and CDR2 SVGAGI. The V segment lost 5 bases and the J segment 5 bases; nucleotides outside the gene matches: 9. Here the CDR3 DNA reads TGTGCCAGCAGTCGTGGGACAGGAGAGGTAGATACGCAGTATTTT. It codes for CASSRGTGEVDTQYF.

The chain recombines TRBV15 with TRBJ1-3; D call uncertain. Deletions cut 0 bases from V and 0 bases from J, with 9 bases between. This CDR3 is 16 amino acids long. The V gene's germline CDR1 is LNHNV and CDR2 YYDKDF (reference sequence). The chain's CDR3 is CATSRDSIYSGNTIYF. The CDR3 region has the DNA TGTGCCACCAGCAGAGACTCTATTTACTCTGGAAACACCATATATTTT.